This TCR beta chain was identified during a study of PD-L1 blockade in urothelial cancer. Study details: Every 3 weeks, patients received intravenous atezolizumab 1,200 mg, beginning 2014. Each blood sample yielded a median of roughly 150,000 T cells.

Data came from immunoSEQ multiplex PCR; TCRdb stores just in-frame clones and leaves some out. Of some 42,000 clones in the sample, 81% were seen once. Trimming cost V 3 bases and J 3 bases; bases outside gene matches: 2. This CDR3 comprises 14 residues. Germline-derived CDR1 and CDR2 are KGHSH and LQKENI. Pretreatment sampling and on-treatment sampling together yielded between 1 and 8 samples for each patient. J is TRBJ2-7 and V is TRBV18; 10 bases agree with TRBD1. Material: PBMCs, obtained around atezolizumab (anti-PD-L1) treatment. This sequence was found in a man aged 70 or older with urothelial cancer. CDR3 sequence (DNA): TGTGCCAGCTCACCCGGGACAGGGGACTACGAGCAGTACTTC. Translated, it gives CASSPGTGDYEQYF.